This T cell receptor beta chain was captured by sequencing in a study of spatial heterogeneity in lung cancer. Study-level background: Beta-chain sequences were consistently detected more often than alpha-chain sequences. The average count in raw reads for each unique TCR and UMI combination exceeded 9.5 appearances. Notes on the study in general: Relative to follow-up, resection was when ubiquitous expanded tumor TCRs appeared more in blood.

Documented time point: sample taken at primary tumor resection. Unsorted tumor, nontumor lung tissue or cryopreserved PBMC supplied the whole RNA. TCR cDNA molecules each carried a unique molecular identifier. Via MiXCR, TCRdb re-called the 5' RACE reads, giving one row per CDR3 protein. Among about 22,000 distinct CDR3 sequences listed, approximately 4.5% were seen once. The CDR3 is made up of 14 amino acids. The germline V gene has CDR1 GTSNPN and CDR2 SVGIG (reference sequence). Trimming pared 0 bases from V and 5 bases from J, leaving 13 bases between. This clonotype appeared many times. Antigen unknown.

The material was PBMCs, obtained at surgery. This clonotype originated in a male donor with early-stage non-small cell lung cancer. This chain links TRBV30 with TRBJ1-2; TRBD1 is a possible D gene (6 bases). CDR3 in amino acids: CAWSVGAKIYGYTF. The CDR3 nucleotides read TGTGCCTGGAGTGTGGGGGCGAAGATTTATGGCTACACCTTC.